This record covers a single TCR beta chain. The antigen is not known. Data came from immunoSEQ multiplex PCR; TCRdb stores just in-frame clones and leaves some out. The sample yields roughly 96,000 clones, roughly nine tenths seen once. Germline V CDR1 and CDR2: SGDLS, YYNGEE. The V end lost 3 bases, the J end lost 3 bases, and 12 bases lay between the germline ends. This CDR3 contains 14 residues. Every single patient, without exception, relapsed after autologous stem cell transplantation, and brentuximab vedotin exposure varied. The sample comes from a study of PD-1 blockade in classical Hodgkin lymphoma. Study outcomes and limitations: Patients who initiated nivolumab within 1 year of ASCT were excluded.

The clonotype comes from a human donor with classical Hodgkin lymphoma. Sequences were derived from peripheral blood mononuclear cells (PBMCs), sampled before the second cycle of nivolumab. The chain is built from TRBV9 and TRBJ1-1; D unclear. The DNA for the CDR3 is TGTGCCAGCAGCGCATCAATTAAGGACACTGAAGCTTTCTTT. It encodes CASSASIKDTEAFF. Using reference TRBV9 and TRBJ1-1 for the parts outside the CDR3, the full variable domain is DSGVTQTPKHLITATGQRVTLRCSPRSGDLSVYWYQQSLDQGLQFLIQYYNGEERAKGNILERFSAQQFPDLHSELNLSSLELGDSALYFCASSASIKDTEAFFGQGTRLTVV.